Ten or more counts support the clone carrying this T cell receptor beta chain. What it binds is unknown. This sample stems from a study of T cells in Graves' hyperthyroidism and ophthalmopathy. Overall study: Upon initial diagnosis and before any treatment, peripheral blood was collected. The study, taken as a whole, reports: Most clonotypes expanded in the thyroid (above 0.001) were also present in blood.

Duration under 3 months, a NOSPECS grade of at least 4, and a Clinical Activity Score of at least 3 characterized the ophthalmopathy patients. The CDR3 runs to 16 residues. Trimming removed 1 base from V and 4 bases from J, with 16 bases in between. Amplified regions were TCR beta CDR3 sequences from RNA transcripts. An initial round of RT-PCR targeting the TCR CDR3 relied on the HTBI primer set. Using its own MiXCR run on the multiplex PCR reads, TCRdb lists one record per CDR3 protein. The repertoire includes 50,000 to 60,000 distinct CDR3 sequences, approximately 52% of them detected once, and 8% to 10% sits in the top ten.

The V call is TRBV12-3 or TRBV12-4, the J call TRBJ1-2, with D possibly TRBD1 on 5 matching bases. This TCR derives from a woman aged 50 to 60 with Graves' ophthalmopathy. Material for sequencing was blood. CDR3 sequence: CASSLGVQEVSYGYTF. The CDR3 coding sequence is TGTGCCAGCAGTTTAGGGGTACAGGAGGTTAGCTATGGCTACACCTTC.